This passage covers 9 T cell receptor beta chains from one sample sequenced in a study of circulating and synovial CD4+ cells in juvenile arthritis. Assay used: immunoSEQ multiplex PCR; TCRdb lists only in-frame clones, some missing. The sample shows some 14,000 clones, around four fifths of them seen only once. Material: CD4+ T cells from synovial fluid. Receptors were obtained from a human patient with juvenile idiopathic arthritis. Some clones in this sample may be carry-over from other donors' samples.

Only a few counts were recorded for this clone. CDR3 coding DNA: TGTGCCAGCAGGTTAGCGTCCGCGAACACCGGGGAGCTGTTTTTT. Translation gives CASRLASANTGELFF. The genes are TRBV6-5 and TRBJ2-2; tentatively, D is TRBD2 (5 bases). This CDR3 contains 15 residues. V was pared by 6 bases and J by 0 bases, with 11 bases between. CDR1 is MNHEY and CDR2 is SVGAGI in the germline V gene.

This chain links TRBV15 with TRBJ1-2, with 9 bases fitting TRBD1. Germline CDR1 reads LNHNV; CDR2 reads YYDKDF (reference sequence). V lost 0 bases and J lost 4; bases outside the gene matches: 3. This CDR3 has 15 residues. The CDR3 protein is CATSRDPTGGYGYTF. The CDR3 coding sequence is TGTGCCACCAGCAGAGATCCGACAGGGGGCTATGGCTACACCTTC.

V and J are TRBV10-2 and TRBJ2-5; 7 bases map to TRBD1. CDR1 and CDR2 from the germline V gene are WSHSY and SAAADI. V trimming: 7 bases; J trimming: 5 bases; junction bases outside the gene matches: 7. This CDR3 has 13 residues. The chain's CDR3 is CASTQGWVETQYF. As DNA, the CDR3 is TGCGCCAGCACACAGGGGTGGGTGGAGACCCAGTACTTC.

The chain carries TRBV7-8 and TRBJ1-5; perhaps TRBD1 as D (6 bases). Trimming pared 4 bases from V and 3 bases from J, leaving 16 bases between. Per germline, CDR1 SGHVS and CDR2 FQNEAQ. The CDR3 length is 16 residues. In DNA form, the CDR3 reads TGTGCCAGCAGCTCGCACAGGGCCTCGGCCAATCAGCCCCAGCATTTT. Its protein is CASSSHRASANQPQHF.

The chain links TRBV15 to TRBJ1-1; TRBD1 aligns across 10 bases. Germline CDR1 LNHNV, CDR2 YYDKDF (reference sequence). Trimming at V came to 5 bases and at J to 8 bases, leaving 5 bases not matched to a gene. This CDR3 contains 13 residues. CDR3 DNA sequence: TGTGCCACCAGCTACGGACAGGGGGTAGAAGCTTTCTTT. This codes for CATSYGQGVEAFF.

The J gene is TRBJ1-1, the V gene TRBV27; weak D call: TRBD1 (5 bases). Germline CDR1 MNHEY, CDR2 SMNVEV (reference sequence). The CDR3 sequence is 12 residues long. Trimming removed 3 bases at V and 8 bases at J, with 10 bases between. The DNA for the CDR3 is TGTGCCAGCAGTTTCTGGGGGGGAGAAGCTTTCTTT. Translation gives CASSFWGGEAFF.

Of note for this clone: This CDR3 is also generated by other DNA sequences in the sample. The chain uses TRBV9 and TRBJ1-6, with TRBD1 as a possible D gene (5 bases). Germline V gives CDR1 SGDLS, CDR2 YYNGEE. The CDR3 is 15 amino acids. Trimming removed 0 bases at V and 5 bases at J, with 9 bases between. The CDR3 loop reads CASSVGGADNSPLHF. As DNA, the CDR3 is TGTGCCAGCAGCGTAGGGGGCGCGGATAATTCACCCCTCCACTTT.

J is TRBJ2-2 and V is TRBV5-4; possibly TRBD1 for D (8 bases). There are 16 residues in the CDR3. Trimming shortened V by 5 bases and J by 3 bases, and 17 bases separated the two germline ends. Germline-derived CDR1 and CDR2 are SGHNT and YYREEE (reference sequence). CDR3 residues: CASSFYRGGDTGELFF. The CDR3 DNA reads TGTGCCAGCAGTTTCTACAGGGGGGGCGACACCGGGGAGCTGTTTTTT.

The J gene is TRBJ2-7, the V gene TRBV6-5; 7 bases fit TRBD1. The CDR3 is 15 residues long. The trim removed 0 bases at V and 2 bases at J, leaving 4 bases unmatched. CDR1 is MNHEY, CDR2 SVGAGI, per germline. As DNA, the CDR3 is TGTGCCAGCAGTTACTCGAGGCAGGGGGCCTACGAGCAGTACTTC. It yields the protein CASSYSRQGAYEQYF.